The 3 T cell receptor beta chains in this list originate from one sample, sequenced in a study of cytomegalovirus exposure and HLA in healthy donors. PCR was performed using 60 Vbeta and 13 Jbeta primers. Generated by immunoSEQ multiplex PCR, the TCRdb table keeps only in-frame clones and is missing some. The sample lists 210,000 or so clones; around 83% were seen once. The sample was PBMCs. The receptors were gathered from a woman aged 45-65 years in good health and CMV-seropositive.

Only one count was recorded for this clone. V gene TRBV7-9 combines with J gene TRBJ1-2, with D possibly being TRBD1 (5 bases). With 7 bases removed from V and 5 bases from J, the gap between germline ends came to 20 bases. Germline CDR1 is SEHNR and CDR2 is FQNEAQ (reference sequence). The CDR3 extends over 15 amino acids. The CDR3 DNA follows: TGTGCCAGCACCCTCCCCTGGGGCGCGGGGTATGGCTACACCTTC. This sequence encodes CASTLPWGAGYGYTF.

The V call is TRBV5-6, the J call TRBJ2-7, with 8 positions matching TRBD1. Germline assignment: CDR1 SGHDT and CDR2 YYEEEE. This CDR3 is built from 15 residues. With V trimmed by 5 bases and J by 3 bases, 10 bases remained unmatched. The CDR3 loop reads CASSFTGTGYYEQYF. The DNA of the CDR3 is TGTGCCAGCAGTTTTACCGGGACAGGCTACTACGAGCAGTACTTC.

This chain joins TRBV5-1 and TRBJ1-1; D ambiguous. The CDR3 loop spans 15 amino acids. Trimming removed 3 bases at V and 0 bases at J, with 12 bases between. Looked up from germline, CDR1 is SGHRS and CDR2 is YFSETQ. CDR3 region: CASSSGKPMNTEAFF. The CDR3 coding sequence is TGCGCCAGCAGCTCAGGTAAACCCATGAACACTGAAGCTTTCTTT.